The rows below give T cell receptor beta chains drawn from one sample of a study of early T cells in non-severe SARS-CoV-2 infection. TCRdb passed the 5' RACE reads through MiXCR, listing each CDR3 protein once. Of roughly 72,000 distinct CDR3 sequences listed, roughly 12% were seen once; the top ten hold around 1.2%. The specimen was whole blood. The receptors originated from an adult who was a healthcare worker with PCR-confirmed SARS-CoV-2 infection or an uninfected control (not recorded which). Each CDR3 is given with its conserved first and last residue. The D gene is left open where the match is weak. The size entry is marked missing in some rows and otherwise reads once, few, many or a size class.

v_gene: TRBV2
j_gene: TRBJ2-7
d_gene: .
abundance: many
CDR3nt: TGTGCCAGCAGTGAACTAGCCTCCTACGAGCAGTACTTC
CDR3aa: CASSELASYEQYF

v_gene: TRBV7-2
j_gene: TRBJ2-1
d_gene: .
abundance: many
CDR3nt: TGTGCCAGCAGCACCTACCGGGGCCCCAGGCCAGGGTCGCAGTTCTTC
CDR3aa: CASSTYRGPRPGSQFF

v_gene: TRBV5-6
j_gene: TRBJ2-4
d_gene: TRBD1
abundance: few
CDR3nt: TGTGCCAGCAGAGGACAGGGAGGCCCAAACATTCAGTACTTC
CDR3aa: CASRGQGGPNIQYF

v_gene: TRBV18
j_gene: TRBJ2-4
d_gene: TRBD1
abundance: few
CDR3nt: TGTGCCAGCTCACCGGGGGACAGAGGGCGTGTCATTCAGTACTTC
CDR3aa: CASSPGDRGRVIQYF

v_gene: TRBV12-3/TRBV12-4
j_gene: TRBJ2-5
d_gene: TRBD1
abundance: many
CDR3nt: TGTGCCAGCAGCCTGAGACAGGGGCAAGAGACCCAGTACTTC
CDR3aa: CASSLRQGQETQYF

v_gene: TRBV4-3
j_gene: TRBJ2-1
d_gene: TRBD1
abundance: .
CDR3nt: TGCGCCAGCAGCCAAGAGTATGGACAGGGGACTTACAATGAGCAGTTCTTC
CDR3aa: CASSQEYGQGTYNEQFF

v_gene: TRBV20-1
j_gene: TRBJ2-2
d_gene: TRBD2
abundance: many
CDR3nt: TGCAGTGCTCCCCAGACTAGCGGGAGAATCACCGGGGAGCTGTTTTTT
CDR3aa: CSAPQTSGRITGELFF

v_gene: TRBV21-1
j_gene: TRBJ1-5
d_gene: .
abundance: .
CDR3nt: TGTGCCAGCAGCAAATGTTGCGCTGCCCCAGGGAGGAATCAGCCCCAGCATTTT
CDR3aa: CASSKCCAAPGRNQPQHF

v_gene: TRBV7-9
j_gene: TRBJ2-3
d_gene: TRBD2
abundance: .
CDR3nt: TGTGCCAGCAGCCTTACTAGCGGGGGAACGGGTACGCAGTATTTT
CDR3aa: CASSLTSGGTGTQYF

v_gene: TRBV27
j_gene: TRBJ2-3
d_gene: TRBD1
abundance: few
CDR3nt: TGTGCCAGCAGTTCCAATGACAGGGGGGTCACAGATACGCAGTATTTT
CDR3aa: CASSSNDRGVTDTQYF

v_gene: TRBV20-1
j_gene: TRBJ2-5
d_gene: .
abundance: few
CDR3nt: TGCAGTGCAAGGACTGAAGAGACCCAGTACTTC
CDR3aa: CSARTEETQYF

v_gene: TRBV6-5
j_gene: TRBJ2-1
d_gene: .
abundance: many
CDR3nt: TGTGCCAGCAGCCACGAGGGAGCCCACAATGAGCAGTTCTTC
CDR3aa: CASSHEGAHNEQFF

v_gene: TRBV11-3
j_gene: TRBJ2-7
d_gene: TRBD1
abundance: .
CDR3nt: TGTGCCAGCAGCTGGGGGACAGCCGAGCAGTACTTC
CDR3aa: CASSWGTAEQYF

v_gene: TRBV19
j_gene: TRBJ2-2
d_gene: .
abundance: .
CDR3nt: TGTGCCAGTAGTACAGGGTTAGTGAACACCGGGGAGCTGTTTTTT
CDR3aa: CASSTGLVNTGELFF

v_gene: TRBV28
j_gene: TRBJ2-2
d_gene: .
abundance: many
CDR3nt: TGTGCCAGCAGTTCGCCGGGGACCACGAACACCGGGGAGCTGTTTTTT
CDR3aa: CASSSPGTTNTGELFF

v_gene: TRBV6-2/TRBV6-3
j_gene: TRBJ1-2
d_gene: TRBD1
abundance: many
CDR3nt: TGTGCCAGCCGACAGGGGAGTTATGGCTACACCTTC
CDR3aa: CASRQGSYGYTF

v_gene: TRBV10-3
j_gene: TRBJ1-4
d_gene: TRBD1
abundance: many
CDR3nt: TGTGCCATCAGGAGGGACAGTAATGAAAAACTGTTTTTT
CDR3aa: CAIRRDSNEKLFF

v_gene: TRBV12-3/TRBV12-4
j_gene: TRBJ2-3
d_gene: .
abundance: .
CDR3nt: TGTGCCAGCAGTTTAACCAGACAAAGCACAGATACGCAGTATTTT
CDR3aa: CASSLTRQSTDTQYF

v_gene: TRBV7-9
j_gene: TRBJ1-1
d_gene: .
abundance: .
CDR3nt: TGTGCCAGCAGCTTTAAGGCAGAGAACACTGAAGCTTTCTTT
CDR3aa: CASSFKAENTEAFF

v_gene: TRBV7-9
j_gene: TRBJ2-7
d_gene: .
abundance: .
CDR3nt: TGTGCCAGCAGCTTTGGATCAGGGAACGAGCAGTACTTC
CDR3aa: CASSFGSGNEQYF

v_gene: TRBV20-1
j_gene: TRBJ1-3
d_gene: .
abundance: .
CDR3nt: TGCAGTGCTAGAGAAGGAGGGAGCTCTGGAAACACCATATATTTT
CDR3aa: CSAREGGSSGNTIYF

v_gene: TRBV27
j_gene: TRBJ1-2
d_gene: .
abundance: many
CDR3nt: TGTGCCAGCAGTTTAGCCCCGGGAAGGGGGTTAAACTATGGCTACACCTTC
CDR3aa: CASSLAPGRGLNYGYTF

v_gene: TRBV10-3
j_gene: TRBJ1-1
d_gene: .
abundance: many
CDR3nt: TGTGCCATCAGTGAACGGGGGGACACTGAAGCTTTCTTT
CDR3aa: CAISERGDTEAFF

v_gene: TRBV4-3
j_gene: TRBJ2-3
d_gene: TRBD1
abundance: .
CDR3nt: TGCGCCAGCAGCCAACGCCTTACAGGGGGCGGGACAGATACGCAGTATTTT
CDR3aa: CASSQRLTGGGTDTQYF

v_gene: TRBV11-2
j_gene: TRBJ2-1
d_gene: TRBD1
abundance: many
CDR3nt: TGTGCCAGCAGCACGTCAGGGGACAGGGGGTTCTTC
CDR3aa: CASSTSGDRGFF

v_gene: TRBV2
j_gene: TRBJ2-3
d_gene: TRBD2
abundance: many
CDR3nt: TGTGCCAGCAGGGAGGGACTAGCGGGAGCAGATACGCAGTATTTT
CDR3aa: CASREGLAGADTQYF

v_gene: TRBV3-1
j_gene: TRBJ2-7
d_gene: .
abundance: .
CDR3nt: TGTGCCAGCAGCCAAGATTTTAATGGGAAGATGGCCTACGAGCAGTACTTC
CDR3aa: CASSQDFNGKMAYEQYF

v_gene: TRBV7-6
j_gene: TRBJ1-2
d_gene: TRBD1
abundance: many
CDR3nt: TGTGCCAGCAGCCCGACAGGGAACTATGGCTACACCTTC
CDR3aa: CASSPTGNYGYTF

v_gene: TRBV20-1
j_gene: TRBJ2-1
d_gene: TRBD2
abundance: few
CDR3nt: TGCAGTGCTAGAGATAGTAGGGACGGGGGGAAATACAATGAGCAGTTCTTC
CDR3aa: CSARDSRDGGKYNEQFF